The subject of this entry is one T cell receptor (beta chain). Its antigen is as yet unknown. Sequencing used immunoSEQ multiplex PCR; TCRdb keeps in-frame clones, though not all of them. The sample holds roughly 120,000 clones, approximately 88% seen once. CDR1 is MNHNS, CDR2 SASEGT, per germline. The CDR3 is made up of 13 amino acids. V was pared by 5 bases and J by 4 bases, with 11 bases between. The record originates from a study of cytomegalovirus exposure and HLA in healthy donors. The donors formed part of the approximately 110-subject validation cohort, distinct from the roughly 700-subject first cohort. General observations from the study: The classifier, whose performance was assessed in both the original and validation cohorts, reportedly diagnosed cytomegalovirus status with high specificity and sensitivity. In vitro work confirmed that a few CMV-associated chains recognize CMV antigens.

Specimen: PBMCs. This receptor was obtained from a man younger than 30 in good health and CMV-seronegative. This chain links TRBV6-1 with TRBJ1-1; tentative D call: TRBD1 (6 bases). Written as DNA, the CDR3 is TGTGCCAGCAGTACCCAGGGGTTCACTGAAGCTTTCTTT. Translation: CASSTQGFTEAFF.